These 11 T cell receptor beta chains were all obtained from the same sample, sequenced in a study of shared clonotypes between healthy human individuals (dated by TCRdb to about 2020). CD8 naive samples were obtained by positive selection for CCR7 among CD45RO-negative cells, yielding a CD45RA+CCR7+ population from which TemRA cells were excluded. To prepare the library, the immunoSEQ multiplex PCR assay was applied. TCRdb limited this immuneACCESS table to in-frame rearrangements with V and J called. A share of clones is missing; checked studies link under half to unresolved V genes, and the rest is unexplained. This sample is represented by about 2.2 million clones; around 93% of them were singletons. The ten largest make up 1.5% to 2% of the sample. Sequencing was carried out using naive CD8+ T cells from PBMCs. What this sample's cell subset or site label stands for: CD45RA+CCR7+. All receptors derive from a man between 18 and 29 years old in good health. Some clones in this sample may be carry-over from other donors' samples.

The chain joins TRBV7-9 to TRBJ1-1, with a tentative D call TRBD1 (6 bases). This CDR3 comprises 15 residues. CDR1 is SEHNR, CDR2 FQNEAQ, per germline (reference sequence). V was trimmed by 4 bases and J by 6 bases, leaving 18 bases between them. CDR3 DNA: TGTGCCAGCAGCTCCCCCGGGGGCGGCTATCCTGAAGCTTTCTTT. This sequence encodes CASSSPGGGYPEAFF.

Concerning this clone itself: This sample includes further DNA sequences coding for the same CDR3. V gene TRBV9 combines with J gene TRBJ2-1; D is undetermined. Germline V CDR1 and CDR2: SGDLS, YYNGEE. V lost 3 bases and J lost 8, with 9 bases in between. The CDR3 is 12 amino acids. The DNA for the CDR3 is TGTGCCAGCAGCGAGACGGGTGATGAGCAGTTCTTC. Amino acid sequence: CASSETGDEQFF.

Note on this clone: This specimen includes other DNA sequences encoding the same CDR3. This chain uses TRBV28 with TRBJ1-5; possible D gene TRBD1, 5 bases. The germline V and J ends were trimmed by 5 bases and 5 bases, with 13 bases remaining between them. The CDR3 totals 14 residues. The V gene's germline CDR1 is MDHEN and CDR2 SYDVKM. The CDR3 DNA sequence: TGTGCCAGCAGTCCAGGGACGGAATATCAGCCCCAGCATTTT. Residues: CASSPGTEYQPQHF.

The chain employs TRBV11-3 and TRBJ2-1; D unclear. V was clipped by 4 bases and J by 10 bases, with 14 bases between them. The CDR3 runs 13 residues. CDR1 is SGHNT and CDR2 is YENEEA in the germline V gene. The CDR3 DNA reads TGTGCCAGCAGCTCACCGAATACAGCCGAGCAGTTCTTC. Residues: CASSSPNTAEQFF.

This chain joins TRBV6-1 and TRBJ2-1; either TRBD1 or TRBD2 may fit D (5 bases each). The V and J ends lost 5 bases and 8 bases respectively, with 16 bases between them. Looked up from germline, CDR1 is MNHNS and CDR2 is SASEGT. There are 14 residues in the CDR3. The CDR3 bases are TGTGCCAGCAGTCCGGGACGGAGTTTAGATGAGCAGTTCTTC. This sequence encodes CASSPGRSLDEQFF.

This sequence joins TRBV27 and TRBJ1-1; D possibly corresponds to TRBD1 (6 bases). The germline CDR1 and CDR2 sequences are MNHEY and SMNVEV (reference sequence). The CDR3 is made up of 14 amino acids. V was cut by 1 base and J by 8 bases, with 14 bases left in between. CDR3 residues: CASSLFPYGQEAFF. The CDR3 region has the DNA TGTGCCAGCAGTTTATTCCCTTACGGACAGGAAGCTTTCTTT.

As DNA, the CDR3 is TGTGCCAGCAGCCCACAAATGGGACTAGACCTCGAGCAGTACTTC. This sequence encodes CASSPQMGLDLEQYF. The V call is TRBV27, the J call TRBJ2-7, with TRBD2 matching 8 bases. CDR1 is MNHEY, CDR2 SMNVEV, per germline (reference sequence). The CDR3 is made up of 15 amino acids. The V gene end was trimmed by 6 bases and the J gene end by 6 bases; junction bases not matched to a gene: 13.

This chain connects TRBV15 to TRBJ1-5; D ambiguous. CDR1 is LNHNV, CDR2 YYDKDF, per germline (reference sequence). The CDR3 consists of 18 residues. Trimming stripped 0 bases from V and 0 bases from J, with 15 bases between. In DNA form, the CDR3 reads TGTGCCACCAGCAGAGATATACGGCAGACCTATAGCAATCAGCCCCAGCATTTT. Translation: CATSRDIRQTYSNQPQHF.

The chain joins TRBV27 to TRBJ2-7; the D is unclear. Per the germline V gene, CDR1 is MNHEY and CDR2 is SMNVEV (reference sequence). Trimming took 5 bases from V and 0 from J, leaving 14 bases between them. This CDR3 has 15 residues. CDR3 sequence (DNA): TGTGCCAGCAGTCCCCGTAGGTCGAGCTCCTACGAGCAGTACTTC. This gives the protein CASSPRRSSSYEQYF.

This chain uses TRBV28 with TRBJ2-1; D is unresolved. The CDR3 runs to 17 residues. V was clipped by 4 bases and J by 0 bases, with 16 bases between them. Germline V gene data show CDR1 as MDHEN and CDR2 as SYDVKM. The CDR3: CASSSLSWAGSYNEQFF. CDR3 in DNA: TGTGCCAGCAGTTCCCTGTCGTGGGCTGGCTCCTACAATGAGCAGTTCTTC.

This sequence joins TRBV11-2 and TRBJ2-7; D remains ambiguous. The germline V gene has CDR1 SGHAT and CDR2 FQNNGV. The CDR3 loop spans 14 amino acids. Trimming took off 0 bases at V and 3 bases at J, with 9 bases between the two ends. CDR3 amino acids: CASSLDLALYEQYF. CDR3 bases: TGTGCCAGCAGCTTAGATTTGGCCCTCTACGAGCAGTACTTC.